These 19 T cell receptor beta chains share one sample of origin, sequenced in a study of shared clonotypes between healthy human individuals. Clones were read by immunoSEQ multiplex PCR, and TCRdb kept only the in-frame ones, dropping some. The sample includes approximately 940,000 clones, over 60% seen only once; the top ten take about 1.5%. Sequenced sample: memory CD4+ T cells sorted from blood. Subset: CD45RA-negative fraction. The receptor set was obtained from a man between 18 and 29 years old in good health.

The gene calls are TRBV27 and TRBJ1-2; possibly TRBD1 for D (5 bases). CDR3 length: 13 residues. Trimming removed 2 bases from V and 7 bases from J, with 11 bases in between. Per germline, CDR1 MNHEY and CDR2 SMNVEV (reference sequence). This CDR3 is CASSLTWRGGYTF. CDR3 nucleotides: TGTGCCAGCAGTTTAACGTGGAGGGGTGGCTACACCTTC.

The table lists this clone with a few counts. The chain has TRBV19 and TRBJ1-4; D call uncertain. The CDR3 loop spans 15 amino acids. Germline V lookup: CDR1 LNHDA, CDR2 SQIVND (reference sequence). With 4 bases removed from V and 3 bases from J, the gap between germline ends came to 12 bases. The CDR3 sequence: CASSTGQTANEKLFF. As DNA, the CDR3 is TGTGCCAGTAGTACGGGCCAGACGGCTAATGAAAAACTGTTTTTT.

The chain is built from TRBV19 and TRBJ1-1, with D uncertain. Germline CDR1 and CDR2: LNHDA and SQIVND (reference sequence). V shed 7 bases and J shed 5 bases, with 14 bases lying between them. The CDR3 sequence is 13 residues long. The CDR3 coding sequence is TGTGCCAGTAACATAGGGCTGCGGACTGAAGCTTTCTTT. Amino acids: CASNIGLRTEAFF.

The gene calls are TRBV7-9 and TRBJ2-3; no clear D gene. The CDR3 is 14 amino acids. Deletions cut 5 bases from V and 0 bases from J, with 9 bases between. The germline gives CDR1 SEHNR, CDR2 FQNEAQ (reference sequence). CDR3 nucleotide sequence: TGTGCCAGCAGCCCGATGGTTAGCACAGATACGCAGTATTTT. It translates to CASSPMVSTDTQYF.

V is TRBV28 and J is TRBJ1-5; the D is unclear. The CDR3 has 16 amino acids. V shed 1 base and J shed 3 bases, with 13 bases lying between them. Germline-derived CDR1 and CDR2 are MDHEN and SYDVKM. CDR3 DNA: TGTGCCAGCAGTTTATCCTCGGGCCCCAACAATCAGCCCCAGCATTTT. Its protein product is CASSLSSGPNNQPQHF.

J is TRBJ2-3 and V is TRBV5-1, with 10 bases fitting TRBD1. The CDR3 is 15 amino acids. The V gene's germline CDR1 is SGHRS and CDR2 YFSETQ. The ends lost 0 bases at V and 5 bases at J; junction bases unmatched: 3. The CDR3 DNA sequence: TGCGCCAGCAGCTTGGGACAGGGGGCGGAAGATACGCAGTATTTT. This gives the protein CASSLGQGAEDTQYF.

The chain is built from TRBV11-2 and TRBJ2-1, with 13 bases lining up with TRBD2. CDR1 SGHAT and CDR2 FQNNGV come from the germline V gene. CDR3 size: 17 residues. The V and J ends lost 1 base and 1 base, in that order; junction bases with no gene match: 1. CDR3 nucleotides: TGTGCCAGCAGCTTAGTGGGACTAGCGGGGTCCTACAATGAGCAGTTCTTC. Translation gives CASSLVGLAGSYNEQFF.

The chain links TRBV5-4 to TRBJ2-5; D might be TRBD1 or TRBD2, each matching 5 bases. This CDR3 has 15 amino acids. V was pared by 5 bases and J by 2 bases, with 16 bases between. Per the germline V gene, CDR1 is SGHNT and CDR2 is YYREEE (reference sequence). The CDR3 is CASSSGTIGQETQYF. CDR3 coding DNA: TGTGCCAGCAGTTCCGGGACCATAGGGCAAGAGACCCAGTACTTC. Combining the CDR3 with reference TRBV5-4 and TRBJ2-5 gives the whole variable domain ETGVTQSPTHLIKTRGQQVTLRCSSQSGHNTVSWYQQALGQGPQFIFQYYREEENGRGNFPPRFSGLQFPNYSSELNVNALELDDSALYLCASSSGTIGQETQYFGPGTRLLVL.

V gene TRBV5-1 combines with J gene TRBJ2-7; 8 bases map to TRBD1. This CDR3 is 13 amino acids long. The germline CDR1 and CDR2 sequences are SGHRS and YFSETQ. V lost 7 bases to trimming and J lost 3 bases; unmatched junction nucleotides: 6. CDR3 sequence reads: CASGKQGGYEQYF. The DNA for the CDR3 is TGCGCCAGCGGAAAACAGGGGGGCTACGAGCAGTACTTC. Drawing the rest from reference TRBV5-1 and TRBJ2-7, the complete variable domain is KAGVTQTPRYLIKTRGQQVTLSCSPISGHRSVSWYQQTPGQGLQFLFEYFSETQRNKGNFPGRFSGRQFSNSRSEMNVSTLELGDSALYLCASGKQGGYEQYFGPGTRLTVT.

The rearrangement uses TRBV6-5 and TRBJ1-1; D ambiguous. Germline V gene sequence: CDR1 MNHEY, CDR2 SVGAGI. This CDR3 spans 11 amino acids. The V and J ends lost 4 bases and 8 bases respectively, with 8 bases between them. CDR3: CASSSNREAFF. DNA for the CDR3: TGTGCCAGCAGTTCGAACCGGGAAGCTTTCTTT.

The chain combines TRBV4-1 with TRBJ1-3; no firm D call. The CDR3 contains 15 residues. The germline V and J ends were trimmed by 5 bases and 1 base, with 12 bases remaining between them. CDR1 is MGHRA, CDR2 YSYEKL, per germline. The CDR3 reads CASSRTSESGNTIYF. The CDR3, as DNA: TGCGCCAGCAGCAGGACGTCCGAGTCTGGAAACACCATATATTTT.

The chain employs TRBV6-1 and TRBJ1-2, with D possibly being TRBD1 (6 bases). The CDR3 contains 14 residues. V lost 5 bases, J lost 3 bases, and 13 bases lay in between. Germline CDR1 reads MNHNS; CDR2 reads SASEGT. CDR3 nucleotides: TGTGCCAGCAGTAACACAGGGAGGGACTATGGCTACACCTTC. It translates to CASSNTGRDYGYTF.

The genes are TRBV7-9 and TRBJ1-5; 8 nucleotides align to TRBD1. The CDR3 sequence is 15 residues long. CDR1 and CDR2 (germline): SEHNR, FQNEAQ (reference sequence). J lost 2 bases, V lost 4 bases, and 4 bases had no gene match. CDR3 sequence (DNA): TGTGCCAGCAGCTCAGGGGGCTCCGGCAATCAGCCCCAGCATTTT. This translates into CASSSGGSGNQPQHF.

V gene TRBV5-1 combines with J gene TRBJ1-4; 9 bases map to TRBD1. Losses at the gene ends were 0 bases for V and 5 bases for J; bases not matched to a gene: 5. The CDR3 spans 16 residues. The germline V gene encodes CDR1 SGHRS and CDR2 YFSETQ. The CDR3 protein is CASSLAGGQGNEKLFF. The CDR3 coding sequence is TGCGCCAGCAGCTTGGCCGGCGGACAGGGGAATGAAAAACTGTTTTTT.

The chain couples TRBV6-1 to TRBJ1-5; 7 bases are a match to TRBD1. In germline, CDR1 is MNHNS, CDR2 SASEGT. The CDR3 runs to 15 residues. Trimming cost V 7 bases and J 2 bases; bases outside gene matches: 8. The CDR3 bases are TGTGCCAGCAACGGAGGGGGCTTAGGCAATCAGCCCCAGCATTTT. It translates to CASNGGGLGNQPQHF.

The chain has TRBV7-2 and TRBJ1-2, with D tentatively TRBD1 (5 bases). The CDR3 contains 16 residues. Germline V lookup: CDR1 SGHTA, CDR2 FQGNSA. V lost 0 bases and J 4 bases, leaving 15 bases between the germline ends. CDR3 sequence reads: CASSLAGQGTLYGYTF. CDR3 nucleotides: TGTGCCAGCAGCTTAGCGGGTCAGGGCACCCTCTATGGCTACACCTTC.

Turning to this clone: Other DNA sequences from this sample encode an identical CDR3 as well. The V call is TRBV11-2, the J call TRBJ1-1; D gene uncertain. V was cut by 0 bases and J by 4 bases, with 6 bases left in between. CDR1 and CDR2 from the germline V gene are SGHAT and FQNNGV. The CDR3 contains 13 residues. CDR3: CASSLDRGTEAFF. The CDR3 DNA is TGTGCCAGCAGCTTAGATCGGGGCACTGAAGCTTTCTTT.

Comments on this clone: This likely comes from a read error, as the CDR3 has no conserved phenylalanine or tryptophan at its end. No DNA is shown, since the ends of the CDR3 on it are uncertain; the CDR3 is the one TCRdb lists. The CDR3 sequence: CASSPDRDRAVRGY. The V gene is TRBV18, the J gene TRBJ1-2; TRBD1 is the table's D call, not checked against the DNA. Germline V gene lookup returns CDR1 KGHSH and CDR2 LQKENI. The CDR3 numbers 14 amino acids, ends counted.

This clone was found many times. This CDR3 is also generated by other DNA sequences in the sample. This chain connects TRBV30 to TRBJ2-2; perhaps D is TRBD1 or TRBD2 (7 bases each). Germline V lookup: CDR1 GTSNPN, CDR2 SVGIG (reference sequence). V lost 3 bases and J 5 bases, leaving 10 bases between the germline ends. This CDR3 region has 13 residues. CDR3 nucleotide sequence: TGTGCCTGGAGCAGGGGGGGAACCGGGGAGCTGTTTTTT. This translates into CAWSRGGTGELFF. The variable domain in full, with the rest retrieved from reference TRBV30 and TRBJ2-2, is SQTIHQWPATLVQPVGSPLSLECTVEGTSNPNLYWYRQAAGRGLQLLFYSVGIGQISSEVPQNLSASRPQDRQFILSSKKLLLSDSGFYLCAWSRGGTGELFFGEGSRLTVL.